This T cell receptor (beta chain) was profiled in a study of PD-L1 blockade in urothelial cancer. Clones were read by immunoSEQ multiplex PCR, and TCRdb kept only the in-frame ones, dropping some. This sample has 45,000 to 50,000 clones, with around 88% found just once. About this clone itself: Its antigen is unknown.

Study results and limitations: Survival was better when pretreatment blood TCR clonality fell below the median.

The CDR3 extends over 13 amino acids. Per germline, CDR1 MRHNA and CDR2 SNTAGT. V was trimmed by 3 bases and J by 6 bases, leaving 10 bases between them. Material: PBMCs, obtained around atezolizumab (anti-PD-L1) treatment. The gene calls are TRBV6-4 and TRBJ2-3; D is unresolved. The TCR sequence derives from an elderly man with urothelial cancer. The DNA for the CDR3 is TGTGCCAGCAGTGAGACACGGCTTGATACGCAGTATTTT. It encodes CASSETRLDTQYF.